This T cell receptor beta chain appears in the sequencing data of a study of cytomegalovirus exposure and HLA in healthy donors. Overall study results and limits: An observed cluster of highly shared sequence variants was recorded as a likely sequencing artifact.

A word on this clone: Its antigen remains unidentified.

PCR was performed using 60 Vbeta and 13 Jbeta primers. Sequencing used immunoSEQ multiplex PCR; TCRdb keeps in-frame clones, though not all of them. Of 100,000 to 150,000 clones in the sample, approximately 80% were seen once. The ends lost 5 bases at V and 0 bases at J; junction bases unmatched: 6. The CDR3 is made up of 15 amino acids. Germline V lookup: CDR1 SEHNR, CDR2 FQNEAQ (reference sequence). The TCR comes from a man aged 18 to 29 in good health and CMV-seronegative. The genes are TRBV7-9 and TRBJ1-2; TRBD1 aligns across 7 bases. Material for sequencing was PBMCs. CDR3 bases: TGTGCCAGCAGCGACACAGGGGTCCCTAACTATGGCTACACCTTC. Translated: CASSDTGVPNYGYTF.